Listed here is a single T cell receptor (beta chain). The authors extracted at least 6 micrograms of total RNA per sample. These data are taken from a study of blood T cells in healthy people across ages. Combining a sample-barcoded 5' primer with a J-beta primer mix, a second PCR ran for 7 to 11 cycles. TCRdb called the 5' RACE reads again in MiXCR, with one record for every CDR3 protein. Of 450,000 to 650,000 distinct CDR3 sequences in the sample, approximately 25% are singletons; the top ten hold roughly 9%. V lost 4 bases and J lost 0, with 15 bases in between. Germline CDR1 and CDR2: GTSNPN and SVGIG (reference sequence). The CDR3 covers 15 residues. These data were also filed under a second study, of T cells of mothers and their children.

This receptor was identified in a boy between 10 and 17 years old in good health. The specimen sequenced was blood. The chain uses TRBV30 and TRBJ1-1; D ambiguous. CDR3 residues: CAWMLGGNLNTEAFF. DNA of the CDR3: TGTGCCTGGATGCTCGGAGGAAATCTGAACACTGAAGCTTTCTTT.